These 27 T cell receptor beta chains were all obtained from the same sample, sequenced in a study of beta chain features in type 1 diabetes. These receptors have no identified antigens. The sequenced template was cDNA made from the entire isolated RNA. Some clones are missing from TCRdb's copy, which holds only in-frame ones; the method was immunoSEQ multiplex PCR. The table has some 350,000 clones, over 8.5% seen once. Whole-study findings and limits: TCRB CDR3s were moderately but significantly shorter in Type 1 diabetes patients in all four CD4+ subsets.

Source material: central memory CD4+ T cells from blood. The origin of the receptors is a man aged 25-45 years with type 1 diabetes.

The rearrangement joins TRBV4-3 to TRBJ1-1; TRBD1 matches at 11 bases. Germline V gene sequence: CDR1 LGHNA, CDR2 YSLEER. The ends lost 0 bases at V and 0 bases at J; junction bases unmatched: 9. The length of the CDR3 is 19 residues. The CDR3: CASSQDSPGQGDLNTEAFF. CDR3 DNA sequence: TGCGCCAGCAGCCAAGATAGCCCGGGACAGGGGGATTTGAACACTGAAGCTTTCTTT.

This clone was recorded many times. The V call is TRBV5-1, the J call TRBJ1-1; D is unclear. This CDR3 is built from 13 residues. Per germline, CDR1 SGHRS and CDR2 YFSETQ. Deletions cut 1 base from V and 1 base from J, with 5 bases between. The CDR3 nucleotides read TGCGCCAGCAGCTTGAGAGCGAACACTGAAGCTTTCTTT. Translating gives CASSLRANTEAFF.

This clone occurred many times. This rearrangement joins TRBV7-9 to TRBJ2-7; the D gene is possibly TRBD1 (5 bases). The V end was cut by 7 bases, the J end by 3 bases, with 19 bases between. This CDR3 contains 15 residues. Germline V gives CDR1 SEHNR, CDR2 FQNEAQ (reference sequence). DNA for the CDR3: TGTGCCAGCACCCTGGGGCGATTGCCCCACTACGAGCAGTACTTC. Its translation: CASTLGRLPHYEQYF.

The chain has TRBV11-3 and TRBJ2-7, with 7 bases lining up with TRBD1. The V gene's germline CDR1 is SGHNT and CDR2 YENEEA. The V segment lost 3 bases and the J segment 2 bases; nucleotides outside the gene matches: 7. CDR3 size: 15 residues. The CDR3 sequence is CASSLGTAKTYEQYF. In DNA form, the CDR3 reads TGTGCCAGCAGCTTGGGGACAGCCAAAACCTACGAGCAGTACTTC.

This clone was seen a few times. The chain combines TRBV28 with TRBJ2-7, with 8 nucleotides matching TRBD1. The junction had 8 bases not matched to a gene; V was cut back by 1 base and J by 6 bases. This CDR3 is built from 15 residues. Looked up from germline, CDR1 is MDHEN and CDR2 is SYDVKM. The CDR3 nucleotides read TGTGCCAGCAGTTTATTGGGACAGGCGACCCCCGAGCAGTACTTC. This sequence encodes CASSLLGQATPEQYF.

This clone appeared a few times. Here the CDR3 DNA reads TGCAGCGTATCGGAAGGGGGGGAGGGCCAGCCCCAGCATTTT. Amino acids: CSVSEGGEGQPQHF. This chain connects TRBV29-1 to TRBJ1-5, with a possible D match to TRBD1 (6 bases). V lost 6 bases and J lost 7, with 19 bases in between. Germline CDR1 and CDR2: SQVTM and ANQGSEA. The CDR3 contains 14 residues.

V usage is TRBV6-5 and J usage is TRBJ1-5; D is perhaps TRBD1 (5 bases). Per the germline V gene, CDR1 is MNHEY and CDR2 is SVGAGI. Trimming removed 5 bases at V and 7 bases at J, with 18 bases between. This CDR3 has 15 amino acids. CDR3 DNA: TGTGCCAGCAGTCAGAGAGGGCAGGGCGGGCAGCCCCAGCATTTT. Protein product: CASSQRGQGGQPQHF.

This clone was seen a few times. Other DNA sequences in this sample translate to the same CDR3. CDR3 protein: CASSVGQGTDTQYF. CDR3 coding DNA: TGCGCCAGCAGCGTCGGACAGGGGACAGATACGCAGTATTTT. The chain has TRBV5-1 and TRBJ2-3; TRBD1 matches at 9 bases. The CDR3 spans 14 residues. Germline loops: CDR1 SGHRS, CDR2 YFSETQ. V was clipped by 4 bases and J by 3 bases; unmatched bases: 3.

V is TRBV11-1 and J is TRBJ2-3; tentative D call: TRBD2 (6 bases). V lost 3 bases to trimming and J lost 10 bases, with 11 bases between them. The CDR3 extends over 12 amino acids. Germline V CDR1 and CDR2: SGHAT, FQDESV (reference sequence). CDR3 sequence: CASSFPGTPQYF. The CDR3 nucleotides are TGTGCCAGCAGCTTCCCTGGGACTCCGCAGTATTTT.

This clone was seen a few times. A much larger clone differs from this one at a single base, so this may be a read error. The chain recombines TRBV4-2 with TRBJ2-5; a possible D gene is TRBD2 (6 bases). V lost 1 base and J 3 bases, leaving 15 bases between the germline ends. This CDR3 is 16 amino acids long. The germline gives CDR1 LGHNA, CDR2 YNFKEQ. CDR3 nucleotide sequence: TGTGCCAGCAGCCAAGGAAGTGGAGGGGCAGAAGAGACCCAGTACTTC. Translating it yields CASSQGSGGAEETQYF.

This clone was counted only a few times. The sample has other DNA sequences that encode this CDR3 too. This chain uses TRBV5-1 with TRBJ1-4; a weak D match, TRBD1 (5 bases). V was pared by 4 bases and J by 0 bases, with 13 bases between. This CDR3 is 16 amino acids long. Germline V gene sequence: CDR1 SGHRS, CDR2 YFSETQ. The CDR3 here is CASSLGQLATNEKLFF. As DNA, the CDR3 is TGCGCCAGCAGCCTCGGACAACTTGCAACTAATGAAAAACTGTTTTTT.

The rearrangement uses TRBV10-3 and TRBJ2-7; TRBD1 matches 8 bases. CDR1 is ENHRY and CDR2 is SYGVKD in the germline V gene. Trimming took 6 bases from V and 2 from J; bases not matched to a gene: 3. CDR3 length: 13 amino acids. CDR3 protein: CAIRQQGAYEQYF. Written as DNA, the CDR3 is TGTGCCATCAGGCAACAGGGGGCCTACGAGCAGTACTTC.

This clone has just a few counts. This sequence joins TRBV4-1 and TRBJ1-2; 7 nucleotides line up with TRBD1. Germline V gene lookup returns CDR1 MGHRA and CDR2 YSYEKL. Trimming took 3 bases from V and 4 from J; bases not matched to a gene: 8. The CDR3 contains 15 residues. CDR3 residues: CASSQTDREGYGYTF. CDR3 DNA sequence: TGCGCCAGCAGCCAGACCGACAGGGAAGGCTATGGCTACACCTTC.

V is TRBV28 and J is TRBJ2-7; no definite D call. The CDR3 sequence is 11 residues long. Germline V lookup: CDR1 MDHEN, CDR2 SYDVKM. V was trimmed by 9 bases and J by 8 bases, leaving 14 bases between them. Written as DNA, the CDR3 is TGTGCCAGTTCTCTCAGTTACCAGCAGTACTTC. Its protein is CASSLSYQQYF.

The V gene is TRBV28, the J gene TRBJ2-2; D is possibly TRBD2 (6 bases). The germline V and J ends were trimmed by 8 bases and 6 bases, with 22 bases remaining between them. This CDR3 is 16 amino acids long. The V gene's germline CDR1 is MDHEN and CDR2 SYDVKM. CDR3: CASLLAYSKSAGELFF. Here the CDR3 DNA reads TGTGCCAGCTTACTAGCTTATAGTAAATCCGCCGGGGAGCTGTTTTTT.

This clone was seen repeatedly, ten times or more. The V call is TRBV5-4, the J call TRBJ2-1; D is unclear. This CDR3 contains 13 residues. In germline, CDR1 is SGHNT, CDR2 YYREEE (reference sequence). V was clipped by 4 bases and J by 0 bases, with 5 bases between them. CDR3 sequence reads: CASSPSSYNEQFF. CDR3 DNA: TGTGCCAGCAGCCCCAGCTCCTACAATGAGCAGTTCTTC. The full variable domain, completed using reference TRBV5-4 and TRBJ2-1, is ETGVTQSPTHLIKTRGQQVTLRCSSQSGHNTVSWYQQALGQGPQFIFQYYREEENGRGNFPPRFSGLQFPNYSSELNVNALELDDSALYLCASSPSSYNEQFFGPGTRLTVL.

This clone showed up just a few times. CDR3: CASSSGGSGANVLTF. The CDR3, as DNA: TGTGCCAGCAGCTCAGGGGGCTCTGGGGCCAACGTCCTGACTTTC. The chain couples TRBV11-3 to TRBJ2-6; 7 bases are shared with TRBD1. The CDR3 consists of 15 residues. CDR1 and CDR2 from the germline V gene are SGHNT and YENEEA. J gave up 0 bases and V 4 bases, and 0 bases lay outside the gene matches.

The chain employs TRBV2 and TRBJ2-2, with TRBD2 identical over 7 bases. The CDR3 has 13 amino acids. Germline trimming cut 8 bases from V and 13 bases from J; bases unmatched to any gene: 13. From germline, CDR1 is SNHLY and CDR2 FYNNEI. CDR3 DNA sequence: TGTGCCAGCGGGGAGGGACCCCAAGCCGCGCTGTTTTTT. This translates into CASGEGPQAALFF.

This clone was recorded a few times. The chain uses TRBV29-1 and TRBJ1-2; 9 bases align to TRBD1. CDR1 SQVTM and CDR2 ANQGSEA come from the germline V gene. V dropped 6 bases and J dropped 6; count of bases not matched to a gene: 8. The CDR3 covers 13 residues. CDR3 nucleotide sequence: TGCAGCGTCACCGGGACAGGGTGGAATGGCTACACCTTC. Translating gives CSVTGTGWNGYTF.

The sample holds a few counts of this clone. The chain carries TRBV6-5 and TRBJ1-1; D gene ambiguous. The germline CDR1 and CDR2 sequences are MNHEY and SVGAGI. Deletions cut 3 bases from V and 1 base from J, with 9 bases between. The CDR3 contains 14 residues. CDR3 sequence (DNA): TGTGCCAGCAGTTATTTGAGAGCGAACACTGAAGCTTTCTTT. Protein: CASSYLRANTEAFF.

This clone was observed a handful of times. The chain carries TRBV28 and TRBJ2-7; D gene uncertain. This CDR3 contains 14 residues. V was pared by 6 bases and J by 4 bases, with 16 bases between. The germline V gene encodes CDR1 MDHEN and CDR2 SYDVKM. CDR3 DNA: TGTGCCAGCAGGACCACGGGCCTTGAATACGAGCAGTACTTC. This codes for CASRTTGLEYEQYF.

CDR3 in amino acids: CASSLDGVHPEAFF. Written as DNA, the CDR3 is TGTGCCAGCAGCTTAGATGGAGTTCACCCTGAAGCTTTCTTT. This sequence joins TRBV11-2 and TRBJ1-1; D gene ambiguous. Germline lookup yields CDR1 SGHAT and CDR2 FQNNGV. V lost 0 bases, J lost 6 bases, and 11 bases lay in between. CDR3 length: 14 amino acids.

The rearrangement uses TRBV6-6 and TRBJ2-2; the match to TRBD2 covers 10 bases. The germline V gene has CDR1 MNHNY and CDR2 SVGAGI (reference sequence). The trim removed 5 bases at V and 3 bases at J, leaving 6 bases unmatched. The CDR3 loop spans 16 amino acids. The CDR3 bases are TGTGCCAGCAGTCACCCTAGCGGGAGAGACACCGGGGAGCTGTTTTTT. It encodes CASSHPSGRDTGELFF.

The CDR3 coding sequence is TGTGCCAGCAGGACTAGCGGGAACTCAAATGAGCAGTTCTTC. Translating it yields CASRTSGNSNEQFF. This chain uses TRBV6-4 with TRBJ2-1; 11 bases are a match to TRBD2. The CDR3 length is 14 residues. The ends lost 6 bases at V and 7 bases at J; junction bases unmatched: 5. Germline CDR1 MRHNA, CDR2 SNTAGT.

This clone was counted once. One end of the junction varies from germline; a read error may be responsible. The V call is TRBV7-2, the J call TRBJ2-5; D gene ambiguous. Germline V CDR1 and CDR2: SGHTA, FQGNSA. The CDR3 length is 13 residues. The CDR3 DNA follows: TGTGCCAGCAGCCCGGATTATGTCGAGATCCAGTACTTC. As protein: CASSPDYVEIQYF.

This chain connects TRBV11-2 to TRBJ2-3; 7 nucleotides line up with TRBD1. CDR1 is SGHAT and CDR2 is FQNNGV in the germline V gene. The CDR3 runs 12 residues. The junction had 4 bases not matched to a gene; V was cut back by 5 bases and J by 8 bases. CDR3 nucleotides: TGTGCCAGCAGCCCCGGACAGGTTACGCAGTATTTT. As protein: CASSPGQVTQYF. Drawing the rest from reference TRBV11-2 and TRBJ2-3, the complete variable domain is EAGVAQSPRYKIIEKRQSVAFWCNPISGHATLYWYQQILGQGPKLLIQFQNNGVVDDSQLPKDRFSAERLKGVDSTLKIQPAKLEDSAVYLCASSPGQVTQYFGPGTRLTVL.

This chain uses TRBV30 with TRBJ1-5; D remains unclear. V gave up 1 base and J gave up 4 bases, with 5 bases separating them. The CDR3 is made up of 12 amino acids. Per germline, CDR1 GTSNPN and CDR2 SVGIG (reference sequence). The CDR3 here is CAWSDGNQPQHF. In DNA, the CDR3 is TGTGCCTGGAGTGATGGGAATCAGCCCCAGCATTTT.